The present T cell receptor (beta chain) was sequenced within a study of T cells in Graves' hyperthyroidism and ophthalmopathy. CDR3 length equals 13 residues. V lost 5 bases, J lost 8 bases, and 18 bases lay in between. Looked up from germline, CDR1 is DFQATT and CDR2 is SNEGSKA (reference sequence). Only a few counts were recorded for this clonotype. TCR beta CDR3 sequences were amplified from RNA transcripts. HTBI primers were used for first-round RT-PCR of the TCR CDR3. TCRdb reprocessed the multiplex PCR reads via MiXCR and lists one record per CDR3 protein. The table shows hundreds of thousands of distinct CDR3 sequences, with 20% to 25% occurring only once.

The receptor was derived from a man between 50 and 59 years old with Graves' hyperthyroidism. Sequencing was done on a sample of blood. V usage is TRBV20-1 and J usage is TRBJ1-2; D possibly corresponds to TRBD1 (5 bases). The CDR3 bases are TGCAGTGCTCGTGACAGCCCTCGAGGAGGCTACACCTTC. Translated, it gives CSARDSPRGGYTF.